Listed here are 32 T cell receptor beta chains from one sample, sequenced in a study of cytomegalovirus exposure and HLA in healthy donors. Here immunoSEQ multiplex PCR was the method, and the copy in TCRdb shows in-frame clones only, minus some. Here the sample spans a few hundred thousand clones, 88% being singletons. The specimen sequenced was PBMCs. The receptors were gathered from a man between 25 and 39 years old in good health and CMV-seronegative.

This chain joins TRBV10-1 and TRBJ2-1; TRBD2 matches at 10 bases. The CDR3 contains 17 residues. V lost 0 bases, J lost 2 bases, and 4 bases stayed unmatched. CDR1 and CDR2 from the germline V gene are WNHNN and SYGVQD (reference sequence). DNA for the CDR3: TGCGCCAGCAGTGAGTCGAGACTAGCGGGTACCTACAATGAGCAGTTCTTC. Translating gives CASSESRLAGTYNEQFF.

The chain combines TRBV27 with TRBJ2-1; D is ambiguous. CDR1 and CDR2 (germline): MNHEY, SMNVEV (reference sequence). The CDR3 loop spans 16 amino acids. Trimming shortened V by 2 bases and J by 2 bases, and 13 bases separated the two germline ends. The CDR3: CASSLTTSSTYNEQFF. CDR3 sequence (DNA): TGTGCCAGCAGTTTAACTACTTCTTCAACCTACAATGAGCAGTTCTTC.

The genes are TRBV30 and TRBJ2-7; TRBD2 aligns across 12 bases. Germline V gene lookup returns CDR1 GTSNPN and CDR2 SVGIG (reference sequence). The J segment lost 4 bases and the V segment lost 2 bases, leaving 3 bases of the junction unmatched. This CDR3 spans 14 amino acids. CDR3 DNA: TGTGCCTGGAGTCCGGGACTAGCGGGTTACGAGCAGTACTTC. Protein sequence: CAWSPGLAGYEQYF.

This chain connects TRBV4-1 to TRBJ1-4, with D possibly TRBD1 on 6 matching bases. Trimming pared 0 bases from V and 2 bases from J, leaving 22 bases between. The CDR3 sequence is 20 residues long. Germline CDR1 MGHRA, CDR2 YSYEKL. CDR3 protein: CASSQERATGLGATNEKLFF. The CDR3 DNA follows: TGCGCCAGCAGCCAAGAGCGCGCTACAGGGTTGGGGGCGACTAATGAAAAACTGTTTTTT.

The DNA of the CDR3 is TGTGCCAGCAGCTTCGGGGGAACCAAAAACATTCAGTACTTC. It specifies CASSFGGTKNIQYF. The chain joins TRBV7-2 to TRBJ2-4; TRBD2 might be the D (6 bases). The CDR3 length is 14 residues. Germline V CDR1 and CDR2: SGHTA, FQGNSA. Trimming took off 3 bases at V and 2 bases at J, with 8 bases between the two ends.

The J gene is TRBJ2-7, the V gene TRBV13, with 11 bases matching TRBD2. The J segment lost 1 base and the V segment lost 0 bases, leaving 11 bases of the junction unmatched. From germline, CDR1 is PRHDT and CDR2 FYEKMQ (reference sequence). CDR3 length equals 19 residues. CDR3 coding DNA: TGTGCCAGCAGCTTAGGCCTAAAGGCTAGCGGGGGGCCTTCCTACGAGCAGTACTTC. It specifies CASSLGLKASGGPSYEQYF.

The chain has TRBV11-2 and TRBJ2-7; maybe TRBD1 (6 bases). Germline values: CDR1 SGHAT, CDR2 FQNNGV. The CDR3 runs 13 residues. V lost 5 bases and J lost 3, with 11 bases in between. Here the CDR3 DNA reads TGTGCCAGCAGCCGAGGACAGATCTACGAGCAGTACTTC. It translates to CASSRGQIYEQYF.

CDR3 sequence: CASSLAAGGPYEQFF. CDR3 bases: TGTGCCAGCAGCTTGGCAGCGGGGGGGCCCTATGAGCAGTTCTTC. This rearrangement joins TRBV5-4 to TRBJ2-1, with 10 bases lining up with TRBD2. The CDR3 loop spans 15 amino acids. The V gene's germline CDR1 is SGHNT and CDR2 YYREEE (reference sequence). The trim removed 0 bases at V and 8 bases at J, leaving 5 bases unmatched.

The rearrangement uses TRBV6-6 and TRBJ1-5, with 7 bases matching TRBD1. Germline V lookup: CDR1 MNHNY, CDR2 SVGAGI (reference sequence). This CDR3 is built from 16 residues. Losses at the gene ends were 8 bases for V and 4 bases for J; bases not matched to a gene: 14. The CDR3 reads CASQLVTGSGNQPQHF. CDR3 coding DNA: TGTGCCAGCCAGTTAGTGACAGGGTCGGGGAATCAGCCCCAGCATTTT.

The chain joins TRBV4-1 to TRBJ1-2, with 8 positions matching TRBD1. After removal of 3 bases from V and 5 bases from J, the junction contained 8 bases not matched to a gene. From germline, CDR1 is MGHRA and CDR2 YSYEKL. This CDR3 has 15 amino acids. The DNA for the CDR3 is TGCGCCAGCAGCCATTACAGGGGGGTGAGGTATGGCTACACCTTC. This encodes CASSHYRGVRYGYTF.

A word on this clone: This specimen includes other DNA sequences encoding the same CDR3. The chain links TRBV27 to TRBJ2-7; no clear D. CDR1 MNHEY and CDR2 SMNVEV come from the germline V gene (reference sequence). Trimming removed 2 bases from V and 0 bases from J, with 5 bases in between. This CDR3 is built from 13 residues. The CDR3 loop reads CASSLTASYEQYF. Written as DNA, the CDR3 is TGTGCCAGCAGTTTAACAGCCTCCTACGAGCAGTACTTC.

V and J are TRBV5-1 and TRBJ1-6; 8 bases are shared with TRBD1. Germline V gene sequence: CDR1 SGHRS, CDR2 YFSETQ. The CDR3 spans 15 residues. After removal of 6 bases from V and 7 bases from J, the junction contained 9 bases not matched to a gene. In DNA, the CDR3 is TGCGCCAGCACTTTTATTGGACAGGGAAATTCACCCCTCCACTTT. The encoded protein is CASTFIGQGNSPLHF.

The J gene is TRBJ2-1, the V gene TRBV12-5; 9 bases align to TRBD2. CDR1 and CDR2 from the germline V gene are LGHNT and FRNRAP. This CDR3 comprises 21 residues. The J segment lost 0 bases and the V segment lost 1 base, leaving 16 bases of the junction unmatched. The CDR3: CASGLDYRGLAKRSSYNEQFF. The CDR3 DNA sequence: TGTGCTAGTGGTTTGGATTATAGGGGACTAGCCAAAAGGAGCTCCTACAATGAGCAGTTCTTC. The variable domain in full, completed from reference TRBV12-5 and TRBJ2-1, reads DARVTQTPRHKVTEMGQEVTMRCQPILGHNTVFWYRQTMMQGLELLAYFRNRAPLDDSGMPKDRFSAEMPDATLATLKIQPSEPRDSAVYFCASGLDYRGLAKRSSYNEQFFGPGTRLTVL.

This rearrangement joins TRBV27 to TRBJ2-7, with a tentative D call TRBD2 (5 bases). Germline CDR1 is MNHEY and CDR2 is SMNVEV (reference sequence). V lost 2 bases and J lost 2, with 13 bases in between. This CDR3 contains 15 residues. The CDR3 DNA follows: TGTGCCAGCAGTTTAACGGGGAATTCTGCCTACGAGCAGTACTTC. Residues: CASSLTGNSAYEQYF.

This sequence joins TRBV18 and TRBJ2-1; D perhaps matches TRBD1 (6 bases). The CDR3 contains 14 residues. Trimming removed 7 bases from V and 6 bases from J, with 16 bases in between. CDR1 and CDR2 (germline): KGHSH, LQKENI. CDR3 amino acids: CASFSSGQPNEQFF. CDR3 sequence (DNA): TGTGCCAGCTTTTCCTCCGGACAGCCCAATGAGCAGTTCTTC.

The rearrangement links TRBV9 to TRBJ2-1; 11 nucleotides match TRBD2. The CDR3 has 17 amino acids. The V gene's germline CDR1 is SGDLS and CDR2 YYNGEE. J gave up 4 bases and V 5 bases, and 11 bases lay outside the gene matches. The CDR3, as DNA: TGTGCCAGCAGTTTGGCAGTGGCTAGCGGGGGGTACAATGAGCAGTTCTTC. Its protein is CASSLAVASGGYNEQFF.

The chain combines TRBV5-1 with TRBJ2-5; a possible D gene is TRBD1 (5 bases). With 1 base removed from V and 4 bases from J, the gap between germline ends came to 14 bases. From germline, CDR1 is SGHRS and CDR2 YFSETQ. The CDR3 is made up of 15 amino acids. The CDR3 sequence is CASSLTVKGAETQYF. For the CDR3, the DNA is TGCGCCAGCAGCTTGACCGTGAAAGGGGCAGAGACCCAGTACTTC.

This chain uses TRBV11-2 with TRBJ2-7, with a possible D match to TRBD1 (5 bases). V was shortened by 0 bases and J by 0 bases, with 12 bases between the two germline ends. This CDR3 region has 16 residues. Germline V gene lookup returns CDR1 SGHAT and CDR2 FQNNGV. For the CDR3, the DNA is TGTGCCAGCAGCTTAGAGGGGCGGAAGAGCTCCTACGAGCAGTACTTC. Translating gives CASSLEGRKSSYEQYF.

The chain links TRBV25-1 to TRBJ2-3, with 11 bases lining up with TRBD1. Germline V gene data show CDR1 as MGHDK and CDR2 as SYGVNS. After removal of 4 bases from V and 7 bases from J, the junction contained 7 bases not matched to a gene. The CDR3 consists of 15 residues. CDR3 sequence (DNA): TGTGCCAGCAGTGCGCCCGGGACAGGGGGACATACGCAGTATTTT. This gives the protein CASSAPGTGGHTQYF.

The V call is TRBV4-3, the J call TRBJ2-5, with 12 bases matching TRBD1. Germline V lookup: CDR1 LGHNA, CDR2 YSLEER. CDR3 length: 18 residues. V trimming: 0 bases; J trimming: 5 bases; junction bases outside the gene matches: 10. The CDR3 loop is CASSQDFMGQGARETQYF. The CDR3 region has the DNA TGCGCCAGCAGCCAAGATTTTATGGGACAGGGGGCGCGGGAGACCCAGTACTTC.

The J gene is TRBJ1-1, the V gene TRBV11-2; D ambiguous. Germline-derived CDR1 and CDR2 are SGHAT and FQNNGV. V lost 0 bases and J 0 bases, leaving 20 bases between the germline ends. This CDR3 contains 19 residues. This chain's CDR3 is CASSLDWRQIPNMNTEAFF. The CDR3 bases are TGTGCCAGCAGCTTAGATTGGCGGCAGATACCAAACATGAACACTGAAGCTTTCTTT.

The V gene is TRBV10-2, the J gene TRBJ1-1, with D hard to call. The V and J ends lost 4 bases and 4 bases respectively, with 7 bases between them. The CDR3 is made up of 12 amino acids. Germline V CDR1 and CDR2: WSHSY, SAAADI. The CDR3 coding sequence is TGCGCCAGCAGTGGGGCCACCACTGAAGCTTTCTTT. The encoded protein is CASSGATTEAFF.

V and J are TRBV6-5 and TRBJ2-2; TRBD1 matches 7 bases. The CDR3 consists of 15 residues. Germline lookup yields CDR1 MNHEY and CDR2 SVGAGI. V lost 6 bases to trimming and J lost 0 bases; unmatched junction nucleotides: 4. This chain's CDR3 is CASRVGQTNTGELFF. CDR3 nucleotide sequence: TGTGCCAGCAGGGTGGGACAGACGAACACCGGGGAGCTGTTTTTT.

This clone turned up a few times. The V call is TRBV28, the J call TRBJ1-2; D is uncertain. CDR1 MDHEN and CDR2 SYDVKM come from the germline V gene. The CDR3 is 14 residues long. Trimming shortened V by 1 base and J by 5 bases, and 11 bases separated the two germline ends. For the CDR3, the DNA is TGTGCCAGCAGTTTATCGCCTCGGAGGTATGGCTACACCTTC. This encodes CASSLSPRRYGYTF.

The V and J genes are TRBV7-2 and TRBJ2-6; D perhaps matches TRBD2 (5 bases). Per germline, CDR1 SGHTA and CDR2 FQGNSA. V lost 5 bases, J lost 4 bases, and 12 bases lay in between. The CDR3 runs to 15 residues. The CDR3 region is CASSRRGDGANVLTF. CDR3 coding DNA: TGTGCCAGCAGCCGTCGGGGAGACGGGGCCAACGTCCTGACTTTC. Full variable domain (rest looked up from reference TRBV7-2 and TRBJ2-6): GAGVSQSPSNKVTEKGKDVELRCDPISGHTALYWYRQSLGQGLEFLIYFQGNSAPDKSGLPSDRFSAERTGGSVSTLTIQRTQQEDSAVYLCASSRRGDGANVLTFGAGSRLTVL.

The CDR3 DNA sequence: TGTGCCAGTAGTATAATAAAGGAGGGGACAGGACTCACAGATACGCAGTATTTT. It specifies CASSIIKEGTGLTDTQYF. The genes are TRBV19 and TRBJ2-3; TRBD1 agrees at 8 bases. Germline V gene sequence: CDR1 LNHDA, CDR2 SQIVND (reference sequence). This CDR3 comprises 18 residues. J lost 2 bases, V lost 2 bases, and 12 bases had no gene match.

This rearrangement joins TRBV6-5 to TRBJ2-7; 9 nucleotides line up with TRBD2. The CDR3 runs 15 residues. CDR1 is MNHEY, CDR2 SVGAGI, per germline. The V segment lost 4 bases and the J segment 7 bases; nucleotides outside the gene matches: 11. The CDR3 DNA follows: TGTGCCAGCAGTTCCTTCGCGGGGGGGCCAGGTGAGCAGTACTTC. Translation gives CASSSFAGGPGEQYF.

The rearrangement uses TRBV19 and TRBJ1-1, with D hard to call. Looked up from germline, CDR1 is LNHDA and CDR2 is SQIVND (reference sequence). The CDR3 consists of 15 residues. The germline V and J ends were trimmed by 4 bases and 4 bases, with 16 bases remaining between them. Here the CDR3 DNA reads TGTGCCAGTAGTACCGGACTCCAACGGAGCACTGAAGCTTTCTTT. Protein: CASSTGLQRSTEAFF.

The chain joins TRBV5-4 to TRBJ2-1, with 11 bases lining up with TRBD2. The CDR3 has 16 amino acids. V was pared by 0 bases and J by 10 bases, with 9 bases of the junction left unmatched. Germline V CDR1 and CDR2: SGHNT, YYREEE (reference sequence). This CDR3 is CASSLESIAGGVEQFF. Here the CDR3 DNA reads TGTGCCAGCAGCTTGGAGAGTATAGCGGGGGGGGTCGAGCAGTTCTTC.

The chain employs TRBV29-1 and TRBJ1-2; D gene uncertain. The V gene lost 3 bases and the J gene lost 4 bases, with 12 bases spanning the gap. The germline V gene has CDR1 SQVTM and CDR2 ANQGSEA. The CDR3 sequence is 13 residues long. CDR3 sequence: CSVDGGIRYGYTF. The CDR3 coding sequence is TGCAGCGTTGACGGCGGGATACGCTATGGCTACACCTTC.

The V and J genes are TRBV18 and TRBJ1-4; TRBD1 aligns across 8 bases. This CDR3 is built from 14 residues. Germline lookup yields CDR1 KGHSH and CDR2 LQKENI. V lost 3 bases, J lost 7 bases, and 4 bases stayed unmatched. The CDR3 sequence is CASSPLDRGEKLFF. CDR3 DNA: TGTGCCAGCTCACCGCTAGACAGGGGTGAAAAACTGTTTTTT.

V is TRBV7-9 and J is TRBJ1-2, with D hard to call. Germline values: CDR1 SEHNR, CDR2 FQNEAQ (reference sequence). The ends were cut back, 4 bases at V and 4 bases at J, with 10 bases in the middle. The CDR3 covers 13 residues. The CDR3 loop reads CASSSREGYGYTF. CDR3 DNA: TGTGCCAGCAGCTCTCGGGAGGGCTATGGCTACACCTTC.